This T cell receptor beta chain originates from a study of T cells in Graves' hyperthyroidism and ophthalmopathy. Study context: Peripheral blood was collected at initial diagnosis, before any treatment.

TCR beta CDR3 region amplification was performed from RNA transcripts. The HTBI primer set drove a first-round RT-PCR of the TCR CDR3. TCRdb called the multiplex PCR reads again in MiXCR, with one record for every CDR3 protein. The data hold 250,000 or so distinct CDR3 sequences, with roughly 15% observed a single time. Regarding the study as a whole: Ophthalmopathy, which appeared later, was predicted by the model a median about 6 months before onset.

This clonotype came up many times. The antigen is unknown. The material sequenced was blood. The TCR was taken from a woman aged 18-29 years with Graves' ophthalmopathy.

CDR3 in DNA: TGTGCCAGCAGCTTAGTTGCGGGAGCCTCCTACGAGCAGTACTTC. Amino acid sequence: CASSLVAGASYEQYF. The chain employs TRBV11-2 and TRBJ2-7; TRBD2 agrees at 7 bases. CDR3 size: 15 residues. Per the germline V gene, CDR1 is SGHAT and CDR2 is FQNNGV. The V and J ends lost 1 base and 0 bases, in that order; junction bases with no gene match: 3. Together with reference TRBV11-2 and TRBJ2-7, the CDR3 gives the full variable domain: EAGVAQSPRYKIIEKRQSVAFWCNPISGHATLYWYQQILGQGPKLLIQFQNNGVVDDSQLPKDRFSAERLKGVDSTLKIQPAKLEDSAVYLCASSLVAGASYEQYFGPGTRLTVT.